This T cell receptor beta chain came from a study of T cell responses to AZD1222 COVID-19 vaccine. Study-wide results and caveats: Distributed over spike, vaccine-associated CD4 TCRs predominated at 160-218 and 743-854. An increase in Spike-specific TCR breadth and depth was observed after two AZD1222 doses. Clonal diversity may have been underestimated, and the donors were mostly white British, with more females than males.

On this clone: The antigen remains undetermined.

This CDR3 contains 13 residues. Germline V gene sequence: CDR1 KGHSH, CDR2 LQKENI. The germline V and J ends were trimmed by 4 bases and 8 bases, with 11 bases remaining between them. Profiling relied on immunoSEQ multiplex PCR, and the TCRdb table lists in-frame clones only, not all of them. The table has roughly 80,000 clones, roughly 90% seen once. The source of this sequence is an adult in good health. This chain uses TRBV18 with TRBJ1-4; D ambiguous. Sequenced material: peripheral blood, taken on day 0 of MenACWY control vaccination. The CDR3, as DNA: TGTGCCAGCTCACGACTGGCGATCGAAAAACTGTTTTTT. Protein sequence: CASSRLAIEKLFF.